Listed here are 32 T cell receptor beta chains from one sample, sequenced in a study of blood T cells in healthy people across ages. Primers used in a second PCR of roughly 6 to 11 cycles were a sample-barcoded 5' primer and a J-beta primer mix. TCRdb analysed the 5' RACE reads with MiXCR anew, one entry per CDR3 protein. The sample carries about 1 million distinct CDR3 sequences, 35% to 55% recorded once. The sequencing input was blood. The receptors come from a woman aged 55-70 years in good health.

The count of this clonotype is one. The CDR3 sequence: CASSQESSGTSGDNEQFF. The CDR3 nucleotides are TGTGCCAGCAGCCAAGAGTCCTCCGGGACTAGCGGGGACAATGAGCAGTTCTTC. V gene TRBV4-2 combines with J gene TRBJ2-1, with 13 bases identical to TRBD2. The CDR3 spans 18 residues. From germline, CDR1 is LGHNA and CDR2 YNFKEQ. Trimming removed 0 bases from V and 5 bases from J; junction bases left unmatched: 7.

The sample holds a few counts of this clonotype. The CDR3 DNA follows: TGTGCCAGCAGCCAAAAACAGGGGTCTAGTCACCTTACTAGGGAGACCCAGTACTTC. As protein: CASSQKQGSSHLTRETQYF. The rearrangement joins TRBV3-1 to TRBJ2-5; 7 nucleotides agree with TRBD1. The CDR3 has 19 residues. The ends lost 2 bases at V and 5 bases at J; junction bases unmatched: 20. CDR1 and CDR2 (germline): LGHDT, YNNKEL (reference sequence).

The CDR3 loop reads CASSPPGRVREADTQYF. In nucleotides, the CDR3 is TGTGCCAGCTCACCACCTGGAAGAGTCCGGGAGGCAGATACGCAGTATTTT. This chain links TRBV18 with TRBJ2-3; 7 bases align to TRBD2. This CDR3 region has 17 residues. Trimming cost V 0 bases and J 4 bases; bases outside gene matches: 10. CDR1 and CDR2 from the germline V gene are KGHSH and LQKENI.

This clonotype was observed many times. The chain has TRBV27 and TRBJ1-2; D remains ambiguous. Trimming shortened V by 5 bases and J by 1 base, and 8 bases separated the two germline ends. CDR1 and CDR2 (germline): MNHEY, SMNVEV (reference sequence). There are 13 residues in the CDR3. The CDR3 DNA sequence: TGTGCCAGCAGTGTCGAGGGTAACTATGGCTACACCTTC. Translation gives CASSVEGNYGYTF.

For this clonotype: This may stem from a read error, because a much larger clone lies one nucleotide away. The chain employs TRBV11-2 and TRBJ2-5, with D possibly matching TRBD1 (5 bases). Germline CDR1 SGHAT, CDR2 FQNNGV. The CDR3 spans 13 residues. The CDR3 here is CASSLTAQETRYF. The CDR3, as DNA: TGTGCCAGCAGCTTGACAGCACAAGAGACCCGGTACTTC.

This chain uses TRBV6-1 with TRBJ2-5; perhaps D is TRBD1 or TRBD2 (5 bases each). Trimming took 5 bases from V and 4 from J, leaving 17 bases between them. The germline V gene has CDR1 MNHNS and CDR2 SASEGT. The CDR3 runs to 15 residues. The CDR3 coding sequence is TGTGCCAGCAGTCTAACCGGGACGAAAGGAGAGACCCAGTACTTC. This sequence encodes CASSLTGTKGETQYF.

The chain is built from TRBV20-1 and TRBJ2-6; 11 bases agree with TRBD2. Germline CDR1 is DFQATT and CDR2 is SNEGSKA (reference sequence). This CDR3 comprises 19 residues. V shed 3 bases and J 0 bases; nucleotides not matched to a gene: 10. This chain's CDR3 is CSASRLTSGGTSGANVLTF. CDR3 sequence (DNA): TGCAGTGCTAGCCGCCTCACTAGCGGGGGAACCTCTGGGGCCAACGTCCTGACTTTC.

The J gene is TRBJ2-3, the V gene TRBV11-2; D not resolved. The length of the CDR3 is 13 residues. Germline CDR1 and CDR2: SGHAT and FQNNGV. The V end was cut by 8 bases, the J end by 2 bases, with 11 bases between. For the CDR3, the DNA is TGTGCCAGCCTCGGGTACTACACAGATACGCAGTATTTT. It yields the protein CASLGYYTDTQYF.

The table lists this clonotype with a count of one. The junction shows a germline mismatch at one end, possibly a read error. The chain recombines TRBV7-2 with TRBJ1-6; no firm D call. Per germline, CDR1 SGHTA and CDR2 FQGNSA. There are 15 residues in the CDR3. The CDR3 coding sequence is TGTGCCAGCGGCTTACAAGGCAGCTATAATTCACCCCTCCACTTT. Protein sequence: CASGLQGSYNSPLHF.

V is TRBV7-9 and J is TRBJ2-7; tentative D call: TRBD2 (7 bases). The CDR3 loop spans 13 amino acids. Trimming removed 8 bases at V and 5 bases at J, with 16 bases between. Germline CDR1 SEHNR, CDR2 FQNEAQ (reference sequence). CDR3 DNA sequence: TGTGCCAGCCAATCGGGGGGCCTAAACGAGCAGTACTTC. Its protein is CASQSGGLNEQYF.

This chain joins TRBV5-1 and TRBJ2-7, with TRBD2 as a possible D gene (5 bases). The end of the DNA is better explained by TRBJ2-5, so the J call may be wrong. The CDR3 extends over 13 amino acids. Germline V gene data show CDR1 as SGHRS and CDR2 as YFSETQ. The CDR3 sequence: CASRGASLGTQYF. As DNA, the CDR3 is TGCGCCAGCAGGGGAGCTTCCCTAGGGACCCAGTACTTC.

V gene TRBV20-1 combines with J gene TRBJ2-1; D gene uncertain. The CDR3 is 13 residues long. Trimming removed 6 bases at V and 4 bases at J, with 13 bases between. Germline V CDR1 and CDR2: DFQATT, SNEGSKA (reference sequence). The CDR3 DNA sequence: TGCAGTGCCGGAAACAACCCTTACAATGAGCAGTTCTTC. It yields the protein CSAGNNPYNEQFF.

This clonotype was detected a few times. The chain uses TRBV6-2 or TRBV6-3 and TRBJ2-5; D not resolved. Germline values: CDR1 MNHEY, CDR2 SVGEGT. CDR3 length equals 12 residues. Deletions cut 9 bases from V and 4 bases from J, with 12 bases between. The CDR3 sequence: CASRVLPETQYF. CDR3 nucleotide sequence: TGTGCCAGTCGGGTACTCCCAGAGACCCAGTACTTC.

The chain carries TRBV4-2 and TRBJ2-1; 7 positions match TRBD2. CDR3 length equals 17 residues. Per germline, CDR1 LGHNA and CDR2 YNFKEQ. Germline trimming cut 0 bases from V and 2 bases from J; bases unmatched to any gene: 7. The CDR3 region is CASSQEVDLAAYNEQFF. CDR3 DNA sequence: TGTGCCAGCAGCCAAGAAGTGGACCTAGCGGCCTACAATGAGCAGTTCTTC.

The CDR3 DNA sequence: TGTGCCAGCAGCCCCCAAACAGGGTACTATGGCTACACCTTC. Residues: CASSPQTGYYGYTF. V is TRBV7-3 and J is TRBJ1-2; tentatively, D is TRBD1 (6 bases). Germline V lookup: CDR1 SGHTA, CDR2 FQGTGA. Trimming pared 5 bases from V and 3 bases from J, leaving 13 bases between. The length of the CDR3 is 14 residues.

J is TRBJ2-5 and V is TRBV12-3 or TRBV12-4; 8 bases match TRBD2. The CDR3 has 14 amino acids. With V trimmed by 8 bases and J by 3 bases, 8 bases remained unmatched. CDR3 nucleotide sequence: TGTGCCAGCCGGGAGCGGGAGCGAGAAGAGACCCAGTACTTC. It codes for CASREREREETQYF.

This clonotype was found once. The junction departs from the called germline gene at one end, perhaps through a read error. This rearrangement joins TRBV7-7 to TRBJ2-5; D might be TRBD1 (6 bases). The V gene's germline CDR1 is SSHAT and CDR2 FNYEAQ (reference sequence). The CDR3 has 14 amino acids. CDR3 DNA: TGTACCAGCAGTTCGCAGGGGAGCCAAGAGACCCAGTACTTC. This translates into CTSSSQGSQETQYF.

This clonotype was observed many times. This rearrangement joins TRBV29-1 to TRBJ2-3; TRBD1 matches 11 bases. V lost 7 bases and J lost 7; bases outside the gene matches: 7. CDR1 is SQVTM, CDR2 ANQGSEA, per germline. This CDR3 contains 13 residues. CDR3 in amino acids: CSAAGQGGHTQYF. The CDR3 DNA reads TGCAGCGCCGCGGGACAGGGGGGGCATACGCAGTATTTT.

The gene calls are TRBV7-9 and TRBJ2-7; 9 positions agree with TRBD1. The trim removed 4 bases at V and 2 bases at J, leaving 6 bases unmatched. Germline CDR1 is SEHNR and CDR2 is FQNEAQ (reference sequence). The CDR3 runs 15 residues. For the CDR3, the DNA is TGTGCCAGCAGCTCTACAGGGGGCGCCCCCTACGAGCAGTACTTC. This gives the protein CASSSTGGAPYEQYF.

Regarding this clonotype: Germline is not matched at one junction end, which may reflect a read error. The chain carries TRBV27 and TRBJ2-6, with TRBD1 identical over 7 bases. Germline V gene data show CDR1 as MNHEY and CDR2 as SMNVEV (reference sequence). CDR3 length: 17 residues. In nucleotides, the CDR3 is TGTGCCAGCAGTTTTCGACAGGGAAGACCTGGGGCCAACATCCTGACTTTC. This translates into CASSFRQGRPGANILTF.

J is TRBJ2-1 and V is TRBV20-1; no clear D. Germline V gives CDR1 DFQATT, CDR2 SNEGSKA (reference sequence). V was clipped by 6 bases and J by 7 bases, with 13 bases between them. There are 12 residues in the CDR3. CDR3 region: CSATAPLNEQFF. Here the CDR3 DNA reads TGCAGTGCCACCGCTCCCCTTAATGAGCAGTTCTTC.

This clonotype showed up many times. This chain links TRBV11-2 with TRBJ2-7; TRBD2 aligns across 11 bases. CDR3 length equals 16 residues. Trimming at V came to 0 bases and at J to 2 bases, leaving 3 bases not matched to a gene. The germline V gene encodes CDR1 SGHAT and CDR2 FQNNGV. CDR3: CASSLDRLAGTYEQYF. The CDR3 region has the DNA TGTGCCAGCAGCTTAGATAGACTAGCGGGGACCTACGAGCAGTACTTC. Together with reference TRBV11-2 and TRBJ2-7, the CDR3 gives the full variable domain: EAGVAQSPRYKIIEKRQSVAFWCNPISGHATLYWYQQILGQGPKLLIQFQNNGVVDDSQLPKDRFSAERLKGVDSTLKIQPAKLEDSAVYLCASSLDRLAGTYEQYFGPGTRLTVT.

This clonotype has more than one count but fewer than ten. The chain has TRBV12-5 and TRBJ2-3; 8 nucleotides match TRBD2. J gave up 0 bases and V 7 bases, and 3 bases lay outside the gene matches. Germline lookup yields CDR1 LGHNT and CDR2 FRNRAP. The CDR3 sequence is 14 residues long. Here the CDR3 reads CASASGGSTDTQYF. In DNA, the CDR3 is TGTGCTAGTGCTTCGGGAGGGAGCACAGATACGCAGTATTTT.

Here the CDR3 reads CASSWAPGDPNGYTF. The CDR3 DNA sequence: TGTGCCAGCAGTTGGGCGCCGGGGGACCCCAATGGCTACACCTTC. This chain links TRBV27 with TRBJ1-2, with D tentatively TRBD1 (5 bases). The CDR3 is 15 residues long. Looked up from germline, CDR1 is MNHEY and CDR2 is SMNVEV (reference sequence). The V end lost 4 bases, the J end lost 6 bases, and 18 bases lay between the germline ends.

This clonotype was picked up a small number of times. This chain joins TRBV5-1 and TRBJ1-1; no definite D call. The germline CDR1 and CDR2 sequences are SGHRS and YFSETQ. Trimming shortened V by 2 bases and J by 1 base, and 9 bases separated the two germline ends. The CDR3 sequence is 14 residues long. The CDR3 DNA reads TGCGCCAGCAGCTTAGAGGGCTGGAACACTGAAGCTTTCTTT. This gives the protein CASSLEGWNTEAFF.

In its sample, this clonotype was seen a few times. The CDR3 loop is CAISARGQGVGTDTQYF. The CDR3 DNA reads as TGTGCCATCAGTGCCAGAGGACAGGGGGTCGGTACAGATACGCAGTATTTT. This chain links TRBV10-3 with TRBJ2-3, with TRBD1 identical over 10 bases. With 4 bases clipped from V and 3 bases from J, the junction kept 10 bases outside the gene matches. Germline CDR1 ENHRY, CDR2 SYGVKD. The CDR3 runs to 17 residues.

The chain combines TRBV6-1 with TRBJ1-6, with 9 bases lining up with TRBD1. There are 17 residues in the CDR3. Trimming at V came to 4 bases and at J to 0 bases, leaving 4 bases not matched to a gene. Germline lookup yields CDR1 MNHNS and CDR2 SASEGT. The CDR3 protein is CASSATGGSSYNSPLHF. CDR3 nucleotide sequence: TGTGCCAGCAGTGCGACAGGGGGAAGCTCCTATAATTCACCCCTCCACTTT.

This clonotype was counted a few times. V gene TRBV28 combines with J gene TRBJ1-2; D is ambiguous. The CDR3 totals 12 residues. Deletions cut 2 bases from V and 6 bases from J, with 7 bases between. CDR1 and CDR2 (germline): MDHEN, SYDVKM. CDR3 in DNA: TGTGCCAGCAGTTTAGTAGGTGATGGCTACACCTTC. This codes for CASSLVGDGYTF.

About this clonotype: Without the conserved terminal phenylalanine or tryptophan, this CDR3 likely stems from a read error. This chain links TRBV7-6 with TRBJ1-6; possible D gene TRBD1, 5 bases. CDR1 is SGHVS and CDR2 is FNYEAQ in the germline V gene. The CDR3 length is 16 residues. Trimming shortened V by 4 bases and J by 5 bases, and 15 bases separated the two germline ends. CDR3 in amino acids: CASSYTPGPNNSPLHI. The CDR3 DNA follows: TGTGCCAGCAGCTACACACCGGGACCGAATAATTCACCCCTCCACATT.

This rearrangement joins TRBV5-1 to TRBJ2-1; TRBD1 might be the D (6 bases). CDR1 and CDR2 from the germline V gene are SGHRS and YFSETQ. Trimming took 2 bases from V and 3 from J, leaving 9 bases between them. The CDR3 has 14 amino acids. Here the CDR3 reads CASSFQGIYNEQFF. CDR3 bases: TGCGCCAGCAGCTTCCAGGGGATCTACAATGAGCAGTTCTTC.

This clonotype was found a few times. The rearrangement links TRBV9 to TRBJ2-7; D may be TRBD1 or TRBD2 (7 bases each). The CDR3 length is 15 residues. The V gene's germline CDR1 is SGDLS and CDR2 YYNGEE. Trimming stripped 1 base from V and 5 bases from J, with 16 bases between. The CDR3 region has the DNA TGTGCCAGCAGCGTAATGGGAGGGACAGTCGACGAGCAGTACTTC. Residues: CASSVMGGTVDEQYF.

This clonotype was recorded a few times. The chain links TRBV20-1 to TRBJ2-7; D perhaps matches TRBD1 (5 bases). The CDR3 contains 13 residues. V lost 3 bases to trimming and J lost 3 bases, with 12 bases between them. Germline V CDR1 and CDR2: DFQATT, SNEGSKA (reference sequence). DNA for the CDR3: TGCAGTGCTAGCAGGGTCGCAAACTACGAGCAGTACTTC. It yields the protein CSASRVANYEQYF.